The T cell receptor beta chain described here comes from a study of immune cell composition in non-small cell lung cancer. Study-wide findings and caveats: Squamous carcinomas (about 75%) more often had tumour-associated clones >0.5% than adenocarcinomas (around 35%). Overall clonality, unlike maximal tumour-associated clone frequency, did not predict TIL reactivity. Dominant in vivo tumour-associated clones were not shown to share tumour-reactive sequences.

Trimming cost V 4 bases and J 8 bases, with 21 bases left between them. The V gene's germline CDR1 is SGHRS and CDR2 YFSETQ. The CDR3 totals 16 residues. Comments on this clone: The antigen is unknown.

Measured with immunoSEQ multiplex PCR; TCRdb has only the in-frame clones, and not every one. Of approximately 2,200 clones listed, nearly 70% were seen once; the top ten hold 25% to 30%. Normal lung was sampled as far from the tumour as possible, at least 3 cm. Template was genomic DNA from frozen, unsorted single-cell suspensions. The sequenced material came from non-adjacent lung tissue. The receptor was derived from a human donor with non-small cell lung cancer. V is TRBV5-1 and J is TRBJ1-4, with TRBD1 as a possible D gene (6 bases). The CDR3: CASSPDPAQGTEKLFF. The DNA for the CDR3 is TGCGCCAGCAGCCCGGATCCGGCGCAGGGGACGGAAAAACTGTTTTTT.